This T cell receptor beta chain is from a study of blood T cell repertoires in COVID-19. Study-level information: Italy, Spain and the United States were the sources of the convalescent and acute COVID-19 samples. PBMCs, B-cell-depleted T cells, or T cells provided the cDNA or gDNA that made up the material.

How the authors handled the data: For nucleated cells, counts were estimated from reference gene primer amplification. Profiled with immunoSEQ multiplex PCR; TCRdb holds only in-frame clones, not every one. V, J and clone size derive from that table, while D and trimming were established from the DNA sequence. The sample comprises 200,000 to 250,000 clones, 65% to 85% of which are singletons, and about 13% rests with the top ten. V lost 2 bases and J lost 5; bases outside the gene matches: 6. Germline lookup yields CDR1 LNHDA and CDR2 SQIVND (reference sequence). This CDR3 contains 15 residues. This receptor was obtained from a human donor in a cohort sampled during active COVID-19. The chain uses TRBV19 and TRBJ1-1; 9 bases fit TRBD1. The sequencing input was peripheral blood. CDR3 bases: TGTGCCAGTAGTATATCTGAAGGGACAGGGACTGAAGCTTTCTTT. Translated, it gives CASSISEGTGTEAFF.